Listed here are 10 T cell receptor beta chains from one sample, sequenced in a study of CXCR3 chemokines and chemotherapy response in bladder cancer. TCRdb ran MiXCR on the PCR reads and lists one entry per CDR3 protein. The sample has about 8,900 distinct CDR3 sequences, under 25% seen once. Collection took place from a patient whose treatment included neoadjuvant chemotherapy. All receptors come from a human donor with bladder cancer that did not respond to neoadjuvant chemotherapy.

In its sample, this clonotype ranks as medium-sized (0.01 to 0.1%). CDR3 nucleotides: TGTGCCAGCAGCCCCCCCCGGGGAGGGATACACAATGAGCAGTTCTTC. Translated: CASSPPRGGIHNEQFF. This chain connects TRBV13 to TRBJ2-1, with TRBD2 matching over 7 bases. The CDR3 spans 16 residues. CDR1 is PRHDT and CDR2 is FYEKMQ in the germline V gene (reference sequence). Trimming took 5 bases from V and 5 from J; bases not matched to a gene: 12.

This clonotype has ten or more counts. CDR3 sequence: CASSSGGGRKTQYF. The CDR3 region has the DNA TGTGCCAGCTCATCCGGGGGGGGTCGGAAGACCCAGTACTTC. V usage is TRBV18 and J usage is TRBJ2-5; TRBD2 matches 8 bases. The CDR3 totals 14 residues. Losses at the gene ends were 5 bases for V and 6 bases for J; bases not matched to a gene: 8. The germline gives CDR1 KGHSH, CDR2 LQKENI.

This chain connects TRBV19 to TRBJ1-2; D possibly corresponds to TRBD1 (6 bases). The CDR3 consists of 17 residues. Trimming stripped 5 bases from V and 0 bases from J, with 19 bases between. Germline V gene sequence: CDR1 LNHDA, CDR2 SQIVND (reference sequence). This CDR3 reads CASSGRDTALSNYGYTF. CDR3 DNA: TGTGCCAGTAGTGGCCGGGACACGGCCCTATCTAACTATGGCTACACCTTC.

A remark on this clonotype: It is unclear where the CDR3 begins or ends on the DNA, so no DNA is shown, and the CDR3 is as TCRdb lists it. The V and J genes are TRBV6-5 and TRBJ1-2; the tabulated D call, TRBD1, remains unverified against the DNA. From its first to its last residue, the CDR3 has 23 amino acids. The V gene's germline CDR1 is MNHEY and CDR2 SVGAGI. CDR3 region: CASSHVGGEQFFGPGTRNYGYTF.

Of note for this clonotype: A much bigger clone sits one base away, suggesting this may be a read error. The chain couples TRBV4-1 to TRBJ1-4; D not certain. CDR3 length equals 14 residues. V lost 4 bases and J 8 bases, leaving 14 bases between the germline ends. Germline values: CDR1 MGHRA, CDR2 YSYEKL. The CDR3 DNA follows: TGCGCCAGCAGCCCCAACAGTGGGAGGGAAAAACTGTTTTTT. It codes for CASSPNSGREKLFF.

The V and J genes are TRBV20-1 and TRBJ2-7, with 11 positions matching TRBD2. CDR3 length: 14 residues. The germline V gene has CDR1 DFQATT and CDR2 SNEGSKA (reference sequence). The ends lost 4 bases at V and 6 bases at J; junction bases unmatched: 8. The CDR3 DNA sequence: TGCAGTGCTACCCGACTAGCGGGGTCGGGCGAGCAGTACTTC. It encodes CSATRLAGSGEQYF.

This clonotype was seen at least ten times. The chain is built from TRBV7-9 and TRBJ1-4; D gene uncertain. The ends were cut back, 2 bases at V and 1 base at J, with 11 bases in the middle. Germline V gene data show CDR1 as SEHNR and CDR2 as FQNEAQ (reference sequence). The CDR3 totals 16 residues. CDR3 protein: CASSLSFGGTNEKLFF. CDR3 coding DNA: TGTGCCAGCAGCTTAAGTTTCGGCGGAACTAATGAAAAACTGTTTTTT.

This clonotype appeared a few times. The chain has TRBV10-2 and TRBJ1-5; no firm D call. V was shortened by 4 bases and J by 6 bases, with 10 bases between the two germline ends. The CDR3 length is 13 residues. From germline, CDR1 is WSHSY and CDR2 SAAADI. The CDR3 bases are TGCGCCAGCAGTGGCGGGGAGGGTCAGCCCCAGCATTTT. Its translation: CASSGGEGQPQHF.

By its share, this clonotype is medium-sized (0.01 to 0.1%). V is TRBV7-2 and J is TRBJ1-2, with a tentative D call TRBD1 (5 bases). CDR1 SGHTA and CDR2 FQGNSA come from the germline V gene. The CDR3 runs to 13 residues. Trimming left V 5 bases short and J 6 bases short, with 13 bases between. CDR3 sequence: CASSKDSTHGYTF. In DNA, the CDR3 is TGTGCCAGCAGCAAAGACAGTACCCATGGCTACACCTTC.

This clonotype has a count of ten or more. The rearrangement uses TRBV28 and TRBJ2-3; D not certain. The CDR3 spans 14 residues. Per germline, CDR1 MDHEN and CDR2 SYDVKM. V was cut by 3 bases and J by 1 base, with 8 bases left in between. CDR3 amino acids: CASSFLSGTDTQYF. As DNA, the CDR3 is TGTGCCAGCAGTTTTCTAAGCGGCACAGATACGCAGTATTTT.